This T cell receptor (beta chain) was obtained from a study of T cells in tuberculosis. Whole-study context: In South Africa, adults with active tuberculosis were compared with IGRA-negative and latently infected IGRA-positive adolescents. Study conclusions and caveats: Samples were chosen by availability of cryopreserved specimens. Smaller alpha distances in active tuberculosis partly reflected shorter CDR3-alpha lengths.

As regards this clone: Its antigen is not identified.

V lost 0 bases and J 8 bases, leaving 11 bases between the germline ends. The length of the CDR3 is 13 residues. Germline V gives CDR1 SGHRS, CDR2 YFSETQ. TCRdb's table, derived via immunoSEQ multiplex PCR, lists solely in-frame clones and lacks some. In the table there are approximately 29,000 clones, nearly 90% of which are singletons. This TCR derives from a donor aged 10 to 29 with latent tuberculosis or without tuberculosis infection. Sequencing was carried out using PBMCs. The chain recombines TRBV5-1 with TRBJ1-2, with D possibly being TRBD1 (5 bases). This CDR3 is CASSLDRNLGYTF. In DNA, the CDR3 is TGCGCCAGCAGCTTGGACAGGAACTTGGGCTACACCTTC.